This T cell receptor beta chain was observed in a study of cytomegalovirus exposure and HLA in healthy donors. Primers: 60 Vbeta forward and 13 Jbeta reverse. Sequenced by immunoSEQ multiplex PCR; TCRdb stores in-frame clones only, minus some. Of approximately 140,000 clones in the sample, 60% to 80% are singletons; the top ten hold 5.1%. There are a few counts of this clone. The antigen remains unidentified. Overall study findings and caveats: Researchers reportedly found TCR beta sequences accurately predicted most subjects' HLA-A and HLA-B alleles. In vitro experiments confirmed that three CMV-associated chains were specific for CMV antigens.

The ends were cut back, 6 bases at V and 7 bases at J, with 22 bases in the middle. This CDR3 has 14 residues. The V gene's germline CDR1 is SQVTM and CDR2 ANQGSEA. The chain is built from TRBV29-1 and TRBJ2-7; no clear D. Sequencing was performed on PBMCs. This clonotype was sampled from a male donor in good health and CMV-seronegative. The CDR3 bases are TGCAGCGTGTCCACCGTCACGGGTTCGAGGGAGCAGTACTTC. Protein: CSVSTVTGSREQYF.